Sequencing of this T cell receptor beta chain was carried out in a study of low-dose radiotherapy and immunotherapy resistance in tumors. TRAV- and TRBV-specific primers primed first-strand cDNA, covering alpha and beta chains. Amplification of TCRs used a constant-region primer and V-primer adapter for roughly 20 PCR cycles. One entry per CDR3 protein, called by TCRdb with MiXCR from the reads. The table has approximately 90,000 distinct CDR3 sequences, just under 9.5% seen once. Time point: before trial treatment. In the RACIN dose-escalation trial, donors got nivolumab plus ipilimumab with aspirin, cyclophosphamide and radiotherapy. V shed 3 bases and J shed 4 bases, with 3 bases lying between them. This CDR3 is built from 11 residues. Germline lookup yields CDR1 LNHDA and CDR2 SQIVND (reference sequence). This clonotype was seen repeatedly, ten times or more.

This chain joins TRBV19 and TRBJ1-1; D not certain. The origin of this receptor is a male donor with prostate cancer. This material consisted of PBMCs, taken before treatment. The chain's CDR3 is CASSMVTEAFF. DNA of the CDR3: TGTGCCAGTAGTATGGTCACTGAAGCTTTCTTT.